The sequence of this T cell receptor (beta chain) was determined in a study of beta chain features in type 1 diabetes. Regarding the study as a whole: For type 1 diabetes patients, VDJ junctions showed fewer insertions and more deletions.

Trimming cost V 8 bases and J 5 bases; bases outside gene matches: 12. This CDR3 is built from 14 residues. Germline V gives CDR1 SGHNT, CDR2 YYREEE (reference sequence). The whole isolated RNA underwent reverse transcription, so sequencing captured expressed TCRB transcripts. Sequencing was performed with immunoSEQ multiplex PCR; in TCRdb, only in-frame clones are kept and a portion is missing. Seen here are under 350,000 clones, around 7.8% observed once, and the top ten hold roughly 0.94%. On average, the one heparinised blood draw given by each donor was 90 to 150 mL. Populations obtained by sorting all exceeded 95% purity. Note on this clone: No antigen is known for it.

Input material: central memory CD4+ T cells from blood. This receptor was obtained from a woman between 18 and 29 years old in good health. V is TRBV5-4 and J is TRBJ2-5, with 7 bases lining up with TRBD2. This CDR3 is CASGLAGVYETQYF. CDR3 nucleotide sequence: TGTGCCAGTGGCCTCGCGGGAGTATACGAGACCCAGTACTTC.